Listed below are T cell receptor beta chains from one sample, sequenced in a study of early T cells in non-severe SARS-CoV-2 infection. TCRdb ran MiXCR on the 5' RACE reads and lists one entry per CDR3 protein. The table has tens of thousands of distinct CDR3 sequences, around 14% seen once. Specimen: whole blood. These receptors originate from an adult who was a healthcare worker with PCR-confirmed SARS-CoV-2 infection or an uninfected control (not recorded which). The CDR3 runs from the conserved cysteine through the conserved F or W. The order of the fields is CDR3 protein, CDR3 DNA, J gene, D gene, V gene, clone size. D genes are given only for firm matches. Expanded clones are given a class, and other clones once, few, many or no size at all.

CASSVIDPKETQYF	TGTGCCAGCAGCGTCATAGACCCCAAAGAGACCCAGTACTTC	TRBJ2-5	-	TRBV5-6	-
CASSVGQGPTEAFF	TGTGCCAGCAGCGTAGGACAGGGGCCCACTGAAGCTTTCTTT	TRBJ1-1	TRBD1	TRBV9	many
CASSQSLGGDTQYF	TGTGCCAGCAGCCAAAGTTTGGGAGGAGATACGCAGTATTTT	TRBJ2-3	-	TRBV11-2	few
CASSEGTAKDTQYF	TGTGCCAGCAGTGAAGGGACGGCAAAAGATACGCAGTATTTT	TRBJ2-3	-	TRBV6-1	many
CSASRSSSDFNYGYTF	TGCAGTGCTAGCCGGTCGTCCAGTGACTTTAACTATGGCTACACCTTC	TRBJ1-2	-	TRBV20-1	-
CASSLGTAPYEQYF	TGTGCCAGCAGCTTAGGGACAGCTCCCTACGAGCAGTACTTC	TRBJ2-7	-	TRBV7-8	few
CASSVSGSNQPQHF	TGTGCCAGCTCAGTAAGTGGTAGCAATCAGCCCCAGCATTTT	TRBJ1-5	-	TRBV18	-
CASSQVGTSPLHF	TGTGCCAGCAGCCAAGTAGGGACGTCACCCCTCCACTTT	TRBJ1-6	-	TRBV14	few
CASSQGWGTGAYEQYF	TGCGCCAGCAGCCAGGGATGGGGGACAGGGGCCTACGAGCAGTACTTC	TRBJ2-7	TRBD1	TRBV4-3	many
CASSPRVAGVQNTGELFF	TGTGCCAGCTCACCAAGGGTCGCGGGAGTTCAAAACACCGGGGAGCTGTTTTTT	TRBJ2-2	TRBD2	TRBV18	-
CASSPSLFANTGELFF	TGTGCCAGCAGCCCCTCCCTGTTCGCGAACACCGGGGAGCTGTTTTTT	TRBJ2-2	-	TRBV27	many
CASSLENLQETQYF	TGTGCCAGCAGTCTGGAGAACCTCCAAGAGACCCAGTACTTC	TRBJ2-5	-	TRBV11-2	-
CASSPSNSGPFYEQYF	TGCGCCAGCAGCCCGAGTAATAGCGGGCCATTCTACGAGCAGTACTTC	TRBJ2-7	TRBD2	TRBV5-1	few
CASSQDRGPDTQYF	TGCGCCAGCAGCCAAGACAGGGGCCCAGATACGCAGTATTTT	TRBJ2-3	-	TRBV4-3	few
CASRAPENQAQHF	TGTGCCAGCAGAGCCCCTGAGAATCAAGCCCAGCATTTT	TRBJ1-5	-	TRBV6-6	-
CASSLLGELSSYNSPLHF	TGTGCCAGCAGCTTATTGGGGGAGTTGAGCTCCTATAATTCACCCCTCCACTTT	TRBJ1-6	-	TRBV7-9	many
CSALQGASSYEQYF	TGCAGTGCGCTACAGGGGGCTTCTTCCTACGAGCAGTACTTC	TRBJ2-7	TRBD1	TRBV20-1	many
CAWSVKTSSSYNSPLHF	TGTGCCTGGAGTGTAAAGACGTCTAGCTCCTATAATTCACCCCTCCACTTT	TRBJ1-6	-	TRBV30	few
CASSSAGNTGELFF	TGTGCCAGCAGCTCGGCGGGAAACACCGGGGAGCTGTTTTTT	TRBJ2-2	-	TRBV7-6	-
CATSRDIGMNTEAFF	TGTGCCACCAGCAGAGACATCGGCATGAACACTGAAGCTTTCTTT	TRBJ1-1	-	TRBV15	few
CASSFSDRGRSEKLFF	TGTGCCAGCAGCTTTTCGGACAGGGGGCGATCGGAAAAACTGTTTTTT	TRBJ1-4	TRBD1	TRBV11-2	many
CASSLRPKGRGETQYF	TGTGCCAGCAGCCTACGACCGAAGGGGCGGGGAGAGACCCAGTACTTC	TRBJ2-5	-	TRBV7-8	-
CASSPTRTVQETQYF	TGTGCCAGCTCACCGACAAGGACAGTTCAAGAGACCCAGTACTTC	TRBJ2-5	-	TRBV18	many
CASSSNGVMNTEAFF	TGTGCCAGCAGCTCAAATGGGGTCATGAACACTGAAGCTTTCTTT	TRBJ1-1	-	TRBV7-8	-
CASSPQARNTGELFF	TGTGCCAGCAGCCCACAGGCGAGAAACACCGGGGAGCTGTTTTTT	TRBJ2-2	-	TRBV7-9	few
CASSQDPFSGRRDGELFF	TGTGCCAGCAGCCAAGATCCTTTTAGCGGGAGGAGGGACGGGGAGCTGTTTTTT	TRBJ2-2	TRBD2	TRBV3-1	-
CASSEGTGGPGANVLTF	TGTGCCAGCAGTGAGGGGACAGGGGGCCCTGGGGCCAACGTCCTGACTTTC	TRBJ2-6	TRBD1	TRBV2	-
CSVAPGVETQYF	TGCAGCGTCGCCCCTGGGGTAGAGACCCAGTACTTC	TRBJ2-5	-	TRBV29-1	-
CSARISLEQYF	TGCAGTGCTAGAATCAGCCTCGAGCAGTACTTC	TRBJ2-7	-	TRBV20-1	-
CASSWDHEQFF	TGTGCCAGCAGCTGGGATCATGAGCAGTTCTTC	TRBJ2-1	-	TRBV7-8	-
CASSFQDSHNEQFF	TGTGCCAGCAGTTTTCAGGACTCTCACAATGAGCAGTTCTTC	TRBJ2-1	-	TRBV12-3/TRBV12-4	few
CATSDFPTPGDTQYF	TGTGCCACCAGTGATTTTCCCACGCCCGGGGATACGCAGTATTTT	TRBJ2-3	-	TRBV24-1	few
CSASPHIQETQYF	TGCAGTGCTAGCCCACATATACAAGAGACCCAGTACTTC	TRBJ2-5	-	TRBV20-1	-
CSASGRVGRNNEQFF	TGCAGTGCTAGTGGCAGGGTCGGACGTAACAATGAGCAGTTCTTC	TRBJ2-1	-	TRBV20-1	-
CATSPIGETQYF	TGTGCCACTAGCCCCATCGGGGAGACCCAGTACTTC	TRBJ2-5	-	TRBV14	few
CASSKLAGVRVEQYF	TGTGCCAGCAGCAAACTAGCGGGAGTCCGTGTCGAGCAGTACTTC	TRBJ2-7	TRBD2	TRBV2	-
CSAGNGGINQPQHF	TGCAGCGCGGGAAATGGAGGGATCAATCAGCCCCAGCATTTT	TRBJ1-5	-	TRBV29-1	once
CASSLGVTTYEQYF	TGCGCCAGCAGCTTGGGGGTGACTACCTACGAGCAGTACTTC	TRBJ2-7	-	TRBV5-1	-
CSAKQGYGYTF	TGCAGTGCTAAACAGGGCTATGGCTACACCTTC	TRBJ1-2	-	TRBV20-1	many
CAISEGLAEHYEQYF	TGTGCCATCAGTGAGGGACTAGCGGAACATTACGAGCAGTACTTC	TRBJ2-7	TRBD2	TRBV10-3	many
CASSPGGSGRIYEQYF	TGTGCCAGCAGCCCAGGGGGTAGCGGGAGGATCTACGAGCAGTACTTC	TRBJ2-7	TRBD2	TRBV7-2	-
CASSFSGQGSKHQPQHF	TGTGCCAGCAGTTTCTCGGGACAGGGTTCTAAGCATCAGCCCCAGCATTTT	TRBJ1-5	TRBD1	TRBV28	many
CSAKKGGNEQFF	TGCAGTGCAAAAAAGGGGGGGAATGAGCAGTTCTTC	TRBJ2-1	-	TRBV20-1	-
CASSPSSGGNAEAFF	TGTGCCAGCTCACCATCTTCAGGGGGCAACGCTGAAGCTTTCTTT	TRBJ1-1	TRBD1	TRBV18	few
CASGARNTEAFF	TGTGCCAGCGGGGCTCGGAACACTGAAGCTTTCTTT	TRBJ1-1	-	TRBV11-2	-
CSARDPNRDWGYEQYF	TGCAGTGCTAGAGATCCCAACCGGGACTGGGGCTACGAGCAGTACTTC	TRBJ2-7	-	TRBV20-1	few
CSVGDSGQPQHF	TGCAGCGTGGGGGACAGCGGTCAGCCCCAGCATTTT	TRBJ1-5	TRBD1	TRBV29-1	many
CSAMQDSRGLEQFF	TGCAGTGCAATGCAGGACTCTAGGGGTCTTGAGCAGTTCTTC	TRBJ2-1	-	TRBV20-1	-
CSARGTGPDQPQHF	TGCAGTGCTAGAGGGACAGGGCCAGATCAGCCCCAGCATTTT	TRBJ1-5	TRBD1	TRBV20-1	few
CASSVPWGMETQYF	TGTGCCAGCAGTGTCCCGTGGGGGATGGAGACCCAGTACTTC	TRBJ2-5	-	TRBV28	many
CASSSGLAVYF	TGTGCCAGCAGTTCGGGACTAGCGGTCTACTTC	TRBJ2-7	TRBD2	TRBV28	many
CASSLGTEQFF	TGTGCCAGCAGTTTAGGGACCGAGCAGTTCTTC	TRBJ2-1	-	TRBV12-3/TRBV12-4	-
CASSLSSSSEQYF	TGTGCCAGCAGTTTATCGTCTTCCAGCGAGCAGTACTTC	TRBJ2-7	-	TRBV27	few
CATDSGTSGSYEQYF	TGTGCCACCGACTCCGGGACTAGCGGCTCCTACGAGCAGTACTTC	TRBJ2-7	TRBD2	TRBV28	many
CASSFGGRLGEQYF	TGTGCCAGCAGCTTCGGCGGGAGGTTGGGCGAGCAGTACTTC	TRBJ2-7	TRBD2	TRBV5-4	-
CASSSPGGQRDTEAFF	TGTGCCAGCAGCAGCCCAGGAGGACAGAGAGACACTGAAGCTTTCTTT	TRBJ1-1	-	TRBV11-1	few
CASSAGQGALYEQYF	TGTGCCAGCAGCGCCGGACAGGGGGCGCTTTACGAGCAGTACTTC	TRBJ2-7	TRBD1	TRBV5-6	few
CASSPPAGGAQHF	TGTGCCAGCTCACCACCAGCGGGGGGAGCCCAGCATTTT	TRBJ1-5	-	TRBV18	few
CASSLGLAGGTNTGELFF	TGTGCCAGCAGCCTGGGACTAGCGGGAGGGACGAACACCGGGGAGCTGTTTTTT	TRBJ2-2	TRBD2	TRBV3-1	many
CASSSTSLYEQYF	TGCGCCAGCAGCTCGACGAGTCTCTACGAGCAGTACTTC	TRBJ2-7	-	TRBV5-1	many